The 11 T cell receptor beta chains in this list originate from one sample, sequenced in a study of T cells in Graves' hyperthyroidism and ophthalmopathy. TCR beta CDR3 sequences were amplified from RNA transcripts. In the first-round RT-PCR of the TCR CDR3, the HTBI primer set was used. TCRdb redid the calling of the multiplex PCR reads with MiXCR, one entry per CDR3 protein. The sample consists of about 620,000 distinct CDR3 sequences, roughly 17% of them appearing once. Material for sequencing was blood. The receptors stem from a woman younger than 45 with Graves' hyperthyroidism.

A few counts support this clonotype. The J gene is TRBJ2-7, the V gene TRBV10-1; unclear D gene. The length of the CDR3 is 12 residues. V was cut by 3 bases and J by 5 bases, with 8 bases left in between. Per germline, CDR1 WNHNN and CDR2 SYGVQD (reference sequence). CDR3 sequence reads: CASSENQNEQYF. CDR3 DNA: TGCGCCAGCAGTGAAAATCAGAACGAGCAGTACTTC.

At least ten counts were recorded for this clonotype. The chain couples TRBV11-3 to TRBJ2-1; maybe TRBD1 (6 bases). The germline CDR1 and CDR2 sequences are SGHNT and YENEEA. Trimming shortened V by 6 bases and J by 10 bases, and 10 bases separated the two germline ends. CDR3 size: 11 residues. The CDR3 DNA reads TGTGCCAGCAGTCGAGGACAGGAGCAGTTCTTC. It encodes CASSRGQEQFF.

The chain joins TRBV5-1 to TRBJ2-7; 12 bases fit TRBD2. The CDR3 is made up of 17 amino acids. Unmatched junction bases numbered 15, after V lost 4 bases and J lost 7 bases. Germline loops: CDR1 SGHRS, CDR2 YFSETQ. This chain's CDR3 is CASSRLPALAGGGEQYF. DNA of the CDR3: TGCGCCAGCAGCCGTCTCCCGGCACTAGCGGGAGGAGGGGAGCAGTACTTC.

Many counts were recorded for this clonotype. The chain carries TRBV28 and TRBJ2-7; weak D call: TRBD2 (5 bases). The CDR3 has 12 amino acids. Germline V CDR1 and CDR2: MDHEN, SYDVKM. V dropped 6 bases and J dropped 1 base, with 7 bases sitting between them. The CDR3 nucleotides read TGTGCCAGCAGGCCGGGGTCCTACGAGCAGTACTTC. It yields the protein CASRPGSYEQYF.

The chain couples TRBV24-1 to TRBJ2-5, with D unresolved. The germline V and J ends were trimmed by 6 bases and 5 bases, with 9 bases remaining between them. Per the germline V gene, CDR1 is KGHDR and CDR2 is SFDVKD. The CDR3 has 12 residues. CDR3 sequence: CATSQEYETQYF. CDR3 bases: TGTGCCACCAGTCAGGAGTATGAGACCCAGTACTTC.

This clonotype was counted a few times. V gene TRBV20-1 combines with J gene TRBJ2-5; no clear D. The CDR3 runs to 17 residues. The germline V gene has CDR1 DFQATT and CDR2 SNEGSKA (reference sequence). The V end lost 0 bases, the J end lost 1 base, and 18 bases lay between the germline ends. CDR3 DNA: TGCAGTGCTAGAGATTCCCGTACGCTGCGGAGCCAAGAGACCCAGTACTTC. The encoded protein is CSARDSRTLRSQETQYF.

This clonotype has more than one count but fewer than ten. The CDR3 DNA follows: TGTGCCAGCAGTTACTCAGGGACAGGGGGTAGGGAGCAGTACTTC. Translated, it gives CASSYSGTGGREQYF. The chain has TRBV6-6 and TRBJ2-7; 11 nucleotides align to TRBD1. The CDR3 is made up of 15 amino acids. CDR1 and CDR2 (germline): MNHNY, SVGAGI (reference sequence). V was clipped by 0 bases and J by 7 bases; unmatched bases: 5.

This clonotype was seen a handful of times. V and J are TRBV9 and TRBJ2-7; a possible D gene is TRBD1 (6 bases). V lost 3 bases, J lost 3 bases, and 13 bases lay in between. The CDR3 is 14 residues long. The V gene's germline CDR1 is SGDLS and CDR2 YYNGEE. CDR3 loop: CASSAGTPNYEQYF. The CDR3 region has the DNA TGTGCCAGCAGCGCCGGGACACCTAACTACGAGCAGTACTTC. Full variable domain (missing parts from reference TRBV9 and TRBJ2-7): DSGVTQTPKHLITATGQRVTLRCSPRSGDLSVYWYQQSLDQGLQFLIQYYNGEERAKGNILERFSAQQFPDLHSELNLSSLELGDSALYFCASSAGTPNYEQYFGPGTRLTVT.

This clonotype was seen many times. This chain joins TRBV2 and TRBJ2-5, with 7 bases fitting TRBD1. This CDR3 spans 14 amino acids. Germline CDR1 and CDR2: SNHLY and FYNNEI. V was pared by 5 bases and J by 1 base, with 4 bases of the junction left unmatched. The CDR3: CASSSDRSQETQYF. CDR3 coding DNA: TGTGCCAGCAGTTCGGACAGGTCCCAAGAGACCCAGTACTTC.

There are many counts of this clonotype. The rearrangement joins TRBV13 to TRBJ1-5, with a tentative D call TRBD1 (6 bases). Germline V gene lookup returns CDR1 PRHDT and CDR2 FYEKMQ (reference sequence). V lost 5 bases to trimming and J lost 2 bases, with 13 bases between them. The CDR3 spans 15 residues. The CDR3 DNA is TGTGCCAGCAGCCTCGGGAGGGGGGGCAATCAGCCCCAGCATTTT. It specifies CASSLGRGGNQPQHF.

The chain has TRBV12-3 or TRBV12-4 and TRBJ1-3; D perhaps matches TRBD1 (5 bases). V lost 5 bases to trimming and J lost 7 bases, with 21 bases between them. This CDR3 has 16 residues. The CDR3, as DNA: TGTGCCAGCAGTCCTCTCGGGGCGGTCTCGGGGAACACCATATATTTT. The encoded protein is CASSPLGAVSGNTIYF.